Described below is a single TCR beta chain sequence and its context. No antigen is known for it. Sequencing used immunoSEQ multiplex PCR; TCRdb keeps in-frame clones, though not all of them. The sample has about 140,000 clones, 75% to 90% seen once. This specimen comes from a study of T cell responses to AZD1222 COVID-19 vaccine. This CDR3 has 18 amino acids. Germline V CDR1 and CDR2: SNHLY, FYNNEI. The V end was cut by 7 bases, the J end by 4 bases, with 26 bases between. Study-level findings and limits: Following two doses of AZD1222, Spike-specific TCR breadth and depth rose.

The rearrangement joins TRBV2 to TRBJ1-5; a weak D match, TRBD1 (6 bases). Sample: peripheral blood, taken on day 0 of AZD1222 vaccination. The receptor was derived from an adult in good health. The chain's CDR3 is CASKLGGGKGGANQPQHF. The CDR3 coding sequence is TGTGCCAGCAAGTTAGGAGGGGGTAAAGGGGGAGCAAATCAGCCCCAGCATTTT.